This TCR beta chain is from a study of cytomegalovirus exposure and HLA in healthy donors. Study in general: Both the approximately 120 validation repertoires and the roughly 700 first-cohort repertoires used the same platform, as reported by a later analysis. Overall study results and limits: Most observed TCR sequences were rare, whereas some public TCRs were detected in many donors.

The table came from immunoSEQ multiplex PCR; TCRdb's copy has only in-frame clones and leaves some out. The sample has about 240,000 clones, about 90% seen once; the top ten hold roughly 1.2%. The CDR3 runs 15 residues. The V gene's germline CDR1 is SGHTS and CDR2 YDEGEE. Trimming took 2 bases from V and 8 from J; bases not matched to a gene: 8. About this clone itself: The antigen remains undetermined.

The donors were part of the validation cohort of 120 or so subjects. That cohort was separate from the first cohort, which comprised fewer than 800 subjects. V is TRBV5-8 and J is TRBJ1-5; TRBD1 matches at 9 bases. The specimen was PBMCs. This TCR was sampled from a woman in her twenties or thirties in good health and CMV-seropositive. This CDR3 is CASSFWGTGKEPQHF. In DNA form, the CDR3 reads TGTGCCAGCAGCTTCTGGGGGACAGGGAAGGAGCCCCAGCATTTT. Full variable domain (missing parts from reference TRBV5-8 and TRBJ1-5): EAGVTQSPTHLIKTRGQQATLRCSPISGHTSVYWYQQALGLGLQFLLWYDEGEERNRGNFPPRFSGRQFPNYSSELNVNALELEDSALYLCASSFWGTGKEPQHFGDGTRLSIL.